One and the same sample provided the 13 T cell receptor beta chains below, sequenced in a study of blood T cell repertoires in COVID-19. The table came from immunoSEQ multiplex PCR; TCRdb's copy has only in-frame clones and leaves some out. The top ten hold roughly 2.2% of the sample, which has about 270,000 clones, under 90% seen once. Sequencing input: peripheral blood. These receptors were taken from a man aged 50 to 59 with acute or convalescent COVID-19.

This CDR3 reads CASSVTRGGAGETQYF. As DNA, the CDR3 is TGTGCCAGCAGCGTTACACGGGGGGGCGCCGGGGAGACCCAGTACTTC. The chain couples TRBV7-9 to TRBJ2-5; 8 nucleotides align to TRBD2. The CDR3 has 16 amino acids. V dropped 5 bases and J dropped 5; count of bases not matched to a gene: 13. Germline V lookup: CDR1 SEHNR, CDR2 FQNEAQ (reference sequence).

This clone came up once. The chain links TRBV6-5 to TRBJ2-1; 7 nucleotides agree with TRBD1. The germline V gene has CDR1 MNHEY and CDR2 SVGAGI. Losses at the gene ends were 4 bases for V and 0 bases for J; bases not matched to a gene: 3. CDR3 length: 15 residues. The CDR3 reads CASSLTGSSYNEQFF. The CDR3 coding sequence is TGTGCCAGCAGTTTGACAGGGAGCTCCTACAATGAGCAGTTCTTC.

The chain employs TRBV14 and TRBJ1-1; D uncertain. V was clipped by 4 bases and J by 6 bases, with 12 bases between them. This CDR3 is built from 13 residues. Germline lookup yields CDR1 SGHDN and CDR2 FVKESK. As DNA, the CDR3 is TGTGCCAGCAGCCGATACAGTGCTCCTGAAGCTTTCTTT. Its translation is CASSRYSAPEAFF.

The chain uses TRBV27 and TRBJ1-1, with D hard to call. The CDR3 is 13 amino acids. Trimming shortened V by 2 bases and J by 0 bases, and 4 bases separated the two germline ends. Germline V gene sequence: CDR1 MNHEY, CDR2 SMNVEV (reference sequence). DNA of the CDR3: TGTGCCAGCAGTTTACAGGTGAACACTGAAGCTTTCTTT. As protein: CASSLQVNTEAFF.

The chain is built from TRBV12-3 or TRBV12-4 and TRBJ1-1; D might be TRBD1 (5 bases). The CDR3 has 13 amino acids. The V end lost 2 bases, the J end lost 11 bases, and 15 bases lay between the germline ends. CDR3 sequence: CASSLTGGWRAFF. In DNA form, the CDR3 reads TGTGCCAGCAGTTTAACAGGAGGGTGGCGGGCTTTCTTT.

The chain carries TRBV25-1 and TRBJ1-5; D perhaps matches TRBD1 (6 bases). Germline CDR1 and CDR2: MGHDK and SYGVNS. The V gene lost 2 bases and the J gene lost 3 bases, with 11 bases spanning the gap. The CDR3 is 15 residues long. The DNA for the CDR3 is TGTGCCAGCAGTGAAGGGGGCAGGGACAATCAGCCCCAGCATTTT. It translates to CASSEGGRDNQPQHF.

The chain links TRBV15 to TRBJ2-7; 9 bases are a match to TRBD1. After removal of 1 base from V and 2 bases from J, the junction contained 6 bases not matched to a gene. The length of the CDR3 is 16 residues. The V gene's germline CDR1 is LNHNV and CDR2 YYDKDF (reference sequence). CDR3 protein: CATSRVQGAIPYEQYF. In DNA, the CDR3 is TGTGCCACCAGCAGAGTACAGGGGGCGATCCCCTACGAGCAGTACTTC.

J is TRBJ2-7 and V is TRBV7-2; TRBD1 aligns across 7 bases. The ends lost 5 bases at V and 3 bases at J; junction bases unmatched: 22. The germline V gene encodes CDR1 SGHTA and CDR2 FQGNSA. The CDR3 is 19 residues long. The CDR3 sequence is CASSGHGRQRRTGNYEQYF. Written as DNA, the CDR3 is TGTGCCAGCAGCGGGCACGGACGCCAGAGGAGGACAGGCAACTACGAGCAGTACTTC.

The chain recombines TRBV10-1 with TRBJ2-5; D is uncertain. Trimming took off 0 bases at V and 1 base at J, with 9 bases between the two ends. The CDR3 runs 15 residues. Germline CDR1 reads WNHNN; CDR2 reads SYGVQD (reference sequence). This CDR3 is CASSESPGSQETQYF. The CDR3 coding sequence is TGCGCCAGCAGTGAGTCGCCCGGGTCCCAAGAGACCCAGTACTTC.

The genes are TRBV18 and TRBJ1-2; D is unresolved. This CDR3 is 14 amino acids long. With 6 bases removed from V and 1 base from J, the gap between germline ends came to 12 bases. Germline V gives CDR1 KGHSH, CDR2 LQKENI. The chain's CDR3 is CASSLSTDNYGYTF. CDR3 nucleotide sequence: TGTGCCAGCTCCCTCAGTACCGATAACTATGGCTACACCTTC.

This clone was observed once. The chain combines TRBV6-5 with TRBJ2-2; the D gene is possibly TRBD2 (5 bases). The CDR3 is made up of 13 amino acids. CDR1 is MNHEY and CDR2 is SVGAGI in the germline V gene. V gave up 8 bases and J gave up 3 bases, with 10 bases separating them. The CDR3 region has the DNA TGTGCCAGCCAGGACTGGGACACCGGGGAGCTGTTTTTT. As protein: CASQDWDTGELFF.

The chain couples TRBV2 to TRBJ1-3; a possible D gene is TRBD1 (6 bases). CDR1 is SNHLY and CDR2 is FYNNEI in the germline V gene. The CDR3 consists of 15 residues. The V gene lost 6 bases and the J gene lost 4 bases, with 16 bases spanning the gap. In nucleotides, the CDR3 is TGTGCCAGCAGGCCCCCAGGGGCTTCAGGAAACACCATATATTTT. This sequence encodes CASRPPGASGNTIYF.

The CDR3 bases are TGTGCCTGGATCTATCGTTGGGACAGCGATTTCTATGGCTACACCTTC. This codes for CAWIYRWDSDFYGYTF. This chain links TRBV30 with TRBJ1-2, with 7 bases aligning to TRBD1. The CDR3 is made up of 16 amino acids. The junction had 15 bases not matched to a gene; V was cut back by 4 bases and J by 4 bases. Looked up from germline, CDR1 is GTSNPN and CDR2 is SVGIG (reference sequence).